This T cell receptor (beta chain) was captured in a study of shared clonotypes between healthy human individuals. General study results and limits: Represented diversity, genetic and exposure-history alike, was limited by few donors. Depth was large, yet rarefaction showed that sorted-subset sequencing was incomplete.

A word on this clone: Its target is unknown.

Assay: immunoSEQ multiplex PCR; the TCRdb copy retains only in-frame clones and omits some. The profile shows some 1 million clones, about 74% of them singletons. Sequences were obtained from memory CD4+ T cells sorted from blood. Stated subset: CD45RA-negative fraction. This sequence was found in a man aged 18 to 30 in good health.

The CDR3 loop is CASSIEKGGTDIAKNIQYF. The CDR3 DNA reads TGTGCCAGTAGTATAGAAAAAGGGGGGACAGATATTGCCAAAAACATTCAGTACTTC. The rearrangement uses TRBV19 and TRBJ2-4, with a possible D match to TRBD1 (7 bases). The CDR3 extends over 19 amino acids. CDR1 LNHDA and CDR2 SQIVND come from the germline V gene (reference sequence). V was cut by 0 bases and J by 1 base, with 19 bases left in between.